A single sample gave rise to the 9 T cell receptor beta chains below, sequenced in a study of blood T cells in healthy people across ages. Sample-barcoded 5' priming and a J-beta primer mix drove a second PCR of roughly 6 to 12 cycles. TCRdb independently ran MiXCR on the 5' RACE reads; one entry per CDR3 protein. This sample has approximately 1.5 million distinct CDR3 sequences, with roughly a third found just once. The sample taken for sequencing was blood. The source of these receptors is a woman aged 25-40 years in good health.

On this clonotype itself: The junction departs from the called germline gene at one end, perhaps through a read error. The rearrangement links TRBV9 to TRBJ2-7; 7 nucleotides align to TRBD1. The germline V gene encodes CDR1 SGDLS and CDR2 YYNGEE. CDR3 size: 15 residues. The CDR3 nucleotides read TGTGCCGGCAGCGAGACCGGGACAGAAAACTACGAGCAGTACTTC. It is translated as CAGSETGTENYEQYF.

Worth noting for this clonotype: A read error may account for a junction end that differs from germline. CDR3 bases: TGCGCCAGCAGCTGGGCGGGCTCCCACAATGAGCAGTTCTTC. Its translation is CASSWAGSHNEQFF. This chain connects TRBV5-1 to TRBJ2-1; D might be TRBD2 (5 bases). CDR3 length: 14 amino acids. The germline V gene has CDR1 SGHRS and CDR2 YFSETQ.

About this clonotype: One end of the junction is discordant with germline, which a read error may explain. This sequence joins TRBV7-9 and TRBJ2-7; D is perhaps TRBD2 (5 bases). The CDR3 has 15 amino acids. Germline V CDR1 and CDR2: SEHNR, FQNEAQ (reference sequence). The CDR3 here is CASSLGPGEPYERYF. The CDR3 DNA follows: TGTGCCAGCAGCTTAGGCCCCGGGGAACCCTACGAGCGGTACTTC.

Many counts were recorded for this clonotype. The CDR3 reads CASSEAPGVSGNTIYF. CDR3 nucleotide sequence: TGTGCCAGCAGTGAAGCGCCTGGAGTCTCTGGAAACACCATATATTTT. This chain links TRBV6-1 with TRBJ1-3; no definite D call. The V and J ends lost 0 bases and 0 bases respectively, with 9 bases between them. Germline V gene data show CDR1 as MNHNS and CDR2 as SASEGT. This CDR3 spans 16 amino acids.

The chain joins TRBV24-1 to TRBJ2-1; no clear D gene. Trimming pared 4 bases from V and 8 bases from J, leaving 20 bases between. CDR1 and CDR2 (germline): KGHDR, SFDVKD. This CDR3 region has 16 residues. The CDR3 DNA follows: TGTGCCACCAGTGAACCAGACCCGGGCGCTGGCGATGAGCAGTTCTTC. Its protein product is CATSEPDPGAGDEQFF.

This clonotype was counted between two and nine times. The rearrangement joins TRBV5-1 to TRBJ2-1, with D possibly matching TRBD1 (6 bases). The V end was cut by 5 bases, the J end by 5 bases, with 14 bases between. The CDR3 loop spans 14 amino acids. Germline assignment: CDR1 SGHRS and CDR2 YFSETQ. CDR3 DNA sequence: TGCGCCAGCAGTCATACGACAGGTAACAATGAGCAGTTCTTC. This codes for CASSHTTGNNEQFF.

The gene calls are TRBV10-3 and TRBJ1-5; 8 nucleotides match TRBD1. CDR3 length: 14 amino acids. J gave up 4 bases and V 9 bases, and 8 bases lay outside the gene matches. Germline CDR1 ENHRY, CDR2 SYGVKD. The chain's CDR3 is CAMASGQGNQPQHF. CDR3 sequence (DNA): TGTGCCATGGCTTCCGGACAGGGAAATCAGCCCCAGCATTTT.

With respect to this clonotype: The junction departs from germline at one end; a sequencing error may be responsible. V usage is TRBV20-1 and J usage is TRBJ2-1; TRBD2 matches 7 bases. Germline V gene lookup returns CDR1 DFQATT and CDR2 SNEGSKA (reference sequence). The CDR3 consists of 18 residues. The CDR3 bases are TGCAGTACAACCTCCACGGTTAGGACTAGAGAGCTTTACAATGGGCAGTTCTTC. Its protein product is CSTTSTVRTRELYNGQFF.

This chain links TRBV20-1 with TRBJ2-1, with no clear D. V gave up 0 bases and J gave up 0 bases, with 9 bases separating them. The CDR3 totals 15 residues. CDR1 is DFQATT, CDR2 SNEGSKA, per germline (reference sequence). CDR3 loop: CSARELLSSYNEQFF. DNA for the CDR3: TGCAGTGCTAGAGAACTACTGAGCTCCTACAATGAGCAGTTCTTC.